This T cell receptor beta chain was sequenced in a study of shared clonotypes between healthy human individuals. TCRdb keeps only in-frame clones here, not all; method: immunoSEQ multiplex PCR. The profile shows under 2.5 million clones, roughly 90% of them singletons. V was clipped by 6 bases and J by 0 bases, with 8 bases between them. The CDR3 consists of 13 residues. Germline values: CDR1 MRHNA, CDR2 SNTAGT. This clonotype was sampled from a man aged 18 to 29 in good health. Some clones in this sample may be carry-over from other donors' samples. The sample was naive CD4+ T cells from PBMCs. Subset of the sample: CD45RA+ positively selected. This chain links TRBV6-4 with TRBJ2-5; D remains unclear. Here the CDR3 reads CASSQEYQETQYF. The CDR3 nucleotides are TGTGCCAGCAGCCAGGAGTACCAAGAGACCCAGTACTTC.